Shown below are 6 T cell receptor beta chains from a single sample sequenced in a study of T cell changes during pregnancy in multiple sclerosis. TCRdb's table, derived via immunoSEQ multiplex PCR, lists solely in-frame clones and lacks some. The table has tens of thousands of clones, around nine tenths seen once. Sequencing used CD8+ T cells from peripheral blood mononuclear cells, obtained before pregnancy. These receptors originate from a female donor with multiple sclerosis, enrolled in a pregnancy study.

The chain combines TRBV21-1 with TRBJ2-7; the DNA was not used to check the table's D call, TRBD1. TRBV21-1 is a pseudogene. The CDR3 consists of 15 residues. CDR3 nucleotide sequence: TGTGCCAGCAGCACAAGGACAGGTAAGGCGGCCGAGCAGTACTTC. Translating it yields CASSTRTGKAAEQYF.

The sample holds a few counts of this clone. V and J are TRBV5-4 and TRBJ2-7; 9 bases map to TRBD1. The CDR3 has 14 amino acids. Germline loops: CDR1 SGHNT, CDR2 YYREEE (reference sequence). J lost 2 bases, V lost 0 bases, and 0 bases had no gene match. The CDR3 DNA reads as TGTGCCAGCAGCTTGGGACAGGGGGCCTACGAGCAGTACTTC. Protein: CASSLGQGAYEQYF.

The J gene is TRBJ2-4, the V gene TRBV13; no clear D gene. The V gene's germline CDR1 is PRHDT and CDR2 FYEKMQ (reference sequence). V was shortened by 11 bases and J by 8 bases, with 19 bases between the two germline ends. There are 13 residues in the CDR3. In DNA, the CDR3 is TGTGCCGTCGGAAAAGGCGGATCGGACATTCAGTACTTC. It specifies CAVGKGGSDIQYF.

J is TRBJ2-7 and V is TRBV9; 9 bases are a match to TRBD1. This CDR3 spans 15 amino acids. V was pared by 1 base and J by 4 bases, with 6 bases of the junction left unmatched. Germline V gene data show CDR1 as SGDLS and CDR2 as YYNGEE. The CDR3 spells CASSVSGTGSYEQYF. CDR3 DNA: TGTGCCAGCAGCGTATCTGGGACAGGGAGTTACGAGCAGTACTTC.

The chain links TRBV11-2 to TRBJ1-1; D is uncertain. Germline V gene data show CDR1 as SGHAT and CDR2 as FQNNGV. This CDR3 contains 12 residues. Trimming shortened V by 2 bases and J by 6 bases, and 7 bases separated the two germline ends. The CDR3 DNA is TGTGCCAGCAGCTTACAACTCTCTGAAGCTTTCTTT. It specifies CASSLQLSEAFF.

The chain has TRBV4-3 and TRBJ1-2, with 8 bases lining up with TRBD1. Germline CDR1 reads LGHNA; CDR2 reads YSLEER. V lost 1 base and J lost 6; bases outside the gene matches: 4. This CDR3 contains 14 residues. The CDR3 here is CASSQAQTGDGYTF. The CDR3 coding sequence is TGCGCCAGCAGCCAAGCACAGACAGGGGATGGCTACACCTTC.